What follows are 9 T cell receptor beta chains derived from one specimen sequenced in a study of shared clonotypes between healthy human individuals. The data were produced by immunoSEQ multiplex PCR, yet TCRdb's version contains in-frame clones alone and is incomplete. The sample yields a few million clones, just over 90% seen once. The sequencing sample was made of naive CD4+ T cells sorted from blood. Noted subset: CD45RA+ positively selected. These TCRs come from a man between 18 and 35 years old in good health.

Written as DNA, the CDR3 is TGTGCCTGGAGTGATAGGACAGGGGGCCGCGATAAATATGGCTACACCTTC. Protein product: CAWSDRTGGRDKYGYTF. This sequence joins TRBV30 and TRBJ1-2; 11 nucleotides line up with TRBD1. The CDR3 sequence is 17 residues long. Germline V gene data show CDR1 as GTSNPN and CDR2 as SVGIG (reference sequence). With V trimmed by 1 base and J by 5 bases, 12 bases remained unmatched. The variable domain in full, completed from reference TRBV30 and TRBJ1-2, reads SQTIHQWPATLVQPVGSPLSLECTVEGTSNPNLYWYRQAAGRGLQLLFYSVGIGQISSEVPQNLSASRPQDRQFILSSKKLLLSDSGFYLCAWSDRTGGRDKYGYTFGSGTRLTVV.

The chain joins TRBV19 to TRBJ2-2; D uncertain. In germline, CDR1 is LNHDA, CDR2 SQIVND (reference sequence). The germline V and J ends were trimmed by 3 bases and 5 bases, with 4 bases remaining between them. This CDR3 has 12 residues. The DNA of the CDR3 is TGTGCCAGTAGTATTAAGACCGGGGAGCTGTTTTTT. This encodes CASSIKTGELFF.

CDR3 bases: TGTGCCAGCAGTGTCTCCCGGGCGGGGGAAAAACTGTTTTTT. It is translated as CASSVSRAGEKLFF. This sequence joins TRBV2 and TRBJ1-4, with D unresolved. Germline V CDR1 and CDR2: SNHLY, FYNNEI. V gave up 4 bases and J gave up 8 bases, with 14 bases separating them. The CDR3 runs to 14 residues.

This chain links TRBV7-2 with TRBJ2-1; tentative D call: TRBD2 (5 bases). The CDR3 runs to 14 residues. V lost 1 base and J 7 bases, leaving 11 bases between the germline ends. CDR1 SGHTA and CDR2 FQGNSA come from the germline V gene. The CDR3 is CASSLVRERNEQFF. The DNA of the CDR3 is TGTGCCAGCAGCTTAGTCCGGGAAAGGAATGAGCAGTTCTTC.

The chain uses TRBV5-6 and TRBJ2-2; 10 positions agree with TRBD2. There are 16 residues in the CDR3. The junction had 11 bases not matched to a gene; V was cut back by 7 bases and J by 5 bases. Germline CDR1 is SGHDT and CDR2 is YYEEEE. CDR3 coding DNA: TGTGCCAGCGAATTGAGGACTAGCGGACCGACCGGGGAGCTGTTTTTT. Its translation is CASELRTSGPTGELFF. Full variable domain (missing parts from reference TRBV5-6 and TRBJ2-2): DAGVTQSPTHLIKTRGQQVTLRCSPKSGHDTVSWYQQALGQGPQFIFQYYEEEERQRGNFPDRFSGHQFPNYSSELNVNALLLGDSALYLCASELRTSGPTGELFFGEGSRLTVL.

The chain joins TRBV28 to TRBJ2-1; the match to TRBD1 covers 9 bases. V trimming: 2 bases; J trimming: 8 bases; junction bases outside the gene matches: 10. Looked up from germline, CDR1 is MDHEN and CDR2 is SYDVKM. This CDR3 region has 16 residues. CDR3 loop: CASSLGRDRVNDEQFF. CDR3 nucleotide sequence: TGTGCCAGCAGTTTAGGCCGGGACAGGGTGAACGATGAGCAGTTCTTC.

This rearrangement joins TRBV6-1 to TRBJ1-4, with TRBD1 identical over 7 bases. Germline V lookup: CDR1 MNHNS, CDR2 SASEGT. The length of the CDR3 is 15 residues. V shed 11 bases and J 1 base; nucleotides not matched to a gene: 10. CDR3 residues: CAGSDRVGTNEKLFF. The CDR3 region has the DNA TGTGCCGGGTCCGACAGGGTAGGAACTAATGAAAAACTGTTTTTT.

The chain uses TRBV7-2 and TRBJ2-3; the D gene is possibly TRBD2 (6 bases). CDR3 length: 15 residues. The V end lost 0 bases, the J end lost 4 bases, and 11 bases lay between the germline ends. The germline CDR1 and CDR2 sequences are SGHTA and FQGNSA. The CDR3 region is CASSLAQPGADTQYF. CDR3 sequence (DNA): TGTGCCAGCAGCTTAGCGCAGCCGGGAGCAGATACGCAGTATTTT.

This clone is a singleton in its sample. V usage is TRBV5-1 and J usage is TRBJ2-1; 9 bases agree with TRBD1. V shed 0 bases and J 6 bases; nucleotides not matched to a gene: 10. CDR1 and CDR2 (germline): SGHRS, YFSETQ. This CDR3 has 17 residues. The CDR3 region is CASSLERAGQGINEQFF. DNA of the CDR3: TGCGCCAGCAGCTTGGAGCGCGCGGGACAGGGAATCAATGAGCAGTTCTTC.